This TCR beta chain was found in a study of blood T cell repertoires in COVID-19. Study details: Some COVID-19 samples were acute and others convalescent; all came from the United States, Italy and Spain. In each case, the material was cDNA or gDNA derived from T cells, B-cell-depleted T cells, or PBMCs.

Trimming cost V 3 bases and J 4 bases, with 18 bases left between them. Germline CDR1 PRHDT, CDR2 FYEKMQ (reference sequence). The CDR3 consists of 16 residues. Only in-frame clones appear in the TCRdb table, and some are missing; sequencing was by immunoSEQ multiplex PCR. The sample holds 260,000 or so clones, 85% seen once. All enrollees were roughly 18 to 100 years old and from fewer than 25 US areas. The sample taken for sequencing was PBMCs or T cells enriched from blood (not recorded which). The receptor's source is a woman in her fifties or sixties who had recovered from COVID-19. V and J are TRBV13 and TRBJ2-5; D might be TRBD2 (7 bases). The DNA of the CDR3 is TGTGCCAGCAGCTTTACGATGGGGGGGGGCCGAGAGACCCAGTACTTC. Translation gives CASSFTMGGGRETQYF. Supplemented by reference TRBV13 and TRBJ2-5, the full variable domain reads AAGVIQSPRHLIKEKRETATLKCYPIPRHDTVYWYQQGPGQDPQFLISFYEKMQSDKGSIPDRFSAQQFSDYHSELNMSSLELGDSALYFCASSFTMGGGRETQYFGPGTRLLVL.